The clone carrying this TCR beta chain was counted a few times. The CDR3 spans 16 residues. V lost 1 base, J lost 0 bases, and 12 bases lay in between. The germline gives CDR1 LNHDA, CDR2 SQIVND (reference sequence). These data belong to a study of T-cell memory formation after mild COVID-19. Overall study context: Across donors, TCR clusters were largely donor specific.

TCRdb recomputed calls from the 5' RACE reads with MiXCR, one row per CDR3 protein. The sample records tens of thousands of distinct CDR3 sequences, less than 8% being singletons. This rearrangement joins TRBV19 to TRBJ1-1; D not resolved. The sequenced material came from PBMCs or a T cell subset sorted from them (not recorded which). The receptor was derived from an adult woman who had mild COVID-19 (a few samples of this study predate the infection). Cell type and time point are not known. The CDR3 coding sequence is TGTGCCAGTAGTATAGGTGGGATACTCATGAACACTGAAGCTTTCTTT. Its translation: CASSIGGILMNTEAFF.